This TCR beta chain came from a study of blood T cell repertoires in COVID-19. Study context: The samples span acute and convalescent COVID-19 from the United States, Italy and Spain. Nucleic acid was either cDNA or gDNA, and it came from T cells, B-cell-depleted T cells, or PBMCs.

How the authors handled the data: Using reference gene primer amplification, nucleated cell counts were estimated. The method was immunoSEQ multiplex PCR; TCRdb's version includes in-frame clones alone and lacks a portion of them. From that table come the V and J calls and clone size; the DNA was used to work out D and trimming. The sample lists under 50,000 clones, about 88% occurring once. V dropped 5 bases and J dropped 6; count of bases not matched to a gene: 9. This CDR3 comprises 15 residues. CDR1 and CDR2 (germline): SGHTA, FQGNSA. The chain combines TRBV7-2 with TRBJ2-2; 7 bases are a match to TRBD2. This receptor was taken from a man between 65 and 85 years old with active COVID-19. The sequencing input was peripheral blood. CDR3 coding DNA: TGTGCCAGCAGCCCTACCCGAGGGAGGGCCGGGGAGCTGTTTTTT. It encodes CASSPTRGRAGELFF.